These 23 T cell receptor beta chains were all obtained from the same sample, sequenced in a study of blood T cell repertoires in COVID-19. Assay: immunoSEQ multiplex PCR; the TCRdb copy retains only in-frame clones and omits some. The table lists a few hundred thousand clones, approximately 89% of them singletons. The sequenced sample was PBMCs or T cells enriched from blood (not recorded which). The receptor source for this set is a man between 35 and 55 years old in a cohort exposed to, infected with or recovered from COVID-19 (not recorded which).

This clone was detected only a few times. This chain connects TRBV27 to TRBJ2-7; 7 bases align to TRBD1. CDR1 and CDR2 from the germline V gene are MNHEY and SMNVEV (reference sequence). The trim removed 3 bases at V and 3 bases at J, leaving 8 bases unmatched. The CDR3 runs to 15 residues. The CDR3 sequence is CASSLETGRVYEQYF. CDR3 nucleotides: TGTGCCAGCAGTTTGGAGACAGGGAGAGTCTACGAGCAGTACTTC.

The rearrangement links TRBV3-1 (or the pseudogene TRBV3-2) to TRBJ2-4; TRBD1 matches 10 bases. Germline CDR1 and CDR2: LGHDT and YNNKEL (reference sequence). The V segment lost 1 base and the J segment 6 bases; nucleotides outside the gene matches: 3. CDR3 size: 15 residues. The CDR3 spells CASSQGTGGVNIQYF. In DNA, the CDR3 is TGTGCCAGCAGCCAAGGGACAGGGGGTGTAAACATTCAGTACTTC.

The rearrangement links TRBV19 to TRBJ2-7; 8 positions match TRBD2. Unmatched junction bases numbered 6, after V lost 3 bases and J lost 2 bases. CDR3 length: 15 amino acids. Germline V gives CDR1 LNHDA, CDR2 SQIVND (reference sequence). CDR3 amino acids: CASSMQAGEPYEQYF. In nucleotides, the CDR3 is TGTGCCAGTAGTATGCAAGCGGGAGAACCCTACGAGCAGTACTTC.

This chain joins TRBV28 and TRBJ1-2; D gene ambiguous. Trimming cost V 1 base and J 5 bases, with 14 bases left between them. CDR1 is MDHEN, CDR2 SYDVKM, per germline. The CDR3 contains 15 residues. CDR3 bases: TGTGCCAGCAGTTTATCCCGGGGAGCCTTTTATGGCTACACCTTC. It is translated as CASSLSRGAFYGYTF.

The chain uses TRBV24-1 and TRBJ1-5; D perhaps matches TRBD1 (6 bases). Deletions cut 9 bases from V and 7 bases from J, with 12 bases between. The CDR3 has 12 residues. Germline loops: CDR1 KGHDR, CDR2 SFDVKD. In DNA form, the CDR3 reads TGTGCCACCTCAGTGGGGGCCCAGCCCCAGCATTTT. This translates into CATSVGAQPQHF.

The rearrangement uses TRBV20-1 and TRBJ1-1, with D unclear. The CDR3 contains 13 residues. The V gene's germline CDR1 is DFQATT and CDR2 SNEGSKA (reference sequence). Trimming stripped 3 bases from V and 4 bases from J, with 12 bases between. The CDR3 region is CSASLGGITEAFF. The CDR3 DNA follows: TGCAGTGCTAGTCTGGGAGGGATCACTGAAGCTTTCTTT.

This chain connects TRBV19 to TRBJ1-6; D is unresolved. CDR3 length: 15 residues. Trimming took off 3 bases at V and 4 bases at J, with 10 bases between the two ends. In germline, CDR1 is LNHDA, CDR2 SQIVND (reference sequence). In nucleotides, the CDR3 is TGTGCCAGTAGTATGATGACAACTTATAATTCACCCCTCCACTTT. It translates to CASSMMTTYNSPLHF.

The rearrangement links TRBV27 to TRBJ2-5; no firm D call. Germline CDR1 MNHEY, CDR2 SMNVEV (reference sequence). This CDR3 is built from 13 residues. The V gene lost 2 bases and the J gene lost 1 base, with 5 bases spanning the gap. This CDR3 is CASSLGSQETQYF. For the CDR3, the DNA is TGTGCCAGCAGTTTAGGCAGCCAAGAGACCCAGTACTTC.

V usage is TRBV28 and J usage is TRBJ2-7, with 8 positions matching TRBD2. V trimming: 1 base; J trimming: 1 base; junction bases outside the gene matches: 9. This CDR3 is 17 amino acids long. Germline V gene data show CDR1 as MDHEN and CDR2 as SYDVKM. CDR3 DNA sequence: TGTGCCAGCAGTTTATTGGGAAAGGGACTAGAGTCCTACGAGCAGTACTTC. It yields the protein CASSLLGKGLESYEQYF. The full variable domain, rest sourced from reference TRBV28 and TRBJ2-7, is DVKVTQSSRYLVKRTGEKVFLECVQDMDHENMFWYRQDPGLGLRLIYFSYDVKMKEKGDIPEGYSVSREKKERFSLILESASTNQTSMYLCASSLLGKGLESYEQYFGPGTRLTVT.

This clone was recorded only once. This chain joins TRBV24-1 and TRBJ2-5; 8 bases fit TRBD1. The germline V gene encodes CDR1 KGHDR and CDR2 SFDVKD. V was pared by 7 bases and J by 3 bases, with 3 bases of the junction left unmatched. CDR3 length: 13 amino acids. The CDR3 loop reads CATREQGEETQYF. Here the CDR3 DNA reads TGTGCCACCAGGGAACAGGGGGAAGAGACCCAGTACTTC.

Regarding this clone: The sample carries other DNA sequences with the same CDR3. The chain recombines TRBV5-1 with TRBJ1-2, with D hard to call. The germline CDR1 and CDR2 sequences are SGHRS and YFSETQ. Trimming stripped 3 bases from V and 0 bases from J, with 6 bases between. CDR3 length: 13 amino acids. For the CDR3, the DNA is TGCGCCAGCAGCTCGGGGACTAACTATGGCTACACCTTC. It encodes CASSSGTNYGYTF.

CDR3 nucleotides: TGTGCCAGTAGTACGTTATTGACAGGGACTGCAGATACGCAGTATTTT. It translates to CASSTLLTGTADTQYF. V usage is TRBV19 and J usage is TRBJ2-3; maybe TRBD1 (7 bases). The V end lost 4 bases, the J end lost 4 bases, and 18 bases lay between the germline ends. The germline V gene has CDR1 LNHDA and CDR2 SQIVND (reference sequence). CDR3 size: 16 residues.

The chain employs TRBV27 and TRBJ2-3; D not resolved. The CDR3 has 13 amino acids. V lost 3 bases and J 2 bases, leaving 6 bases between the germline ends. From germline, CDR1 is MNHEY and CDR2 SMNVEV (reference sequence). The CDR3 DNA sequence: TGTGCCAGCAGTTTTTTAAACACAGATACGCAGTATTTT. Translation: CASSFLNTDTQYF.

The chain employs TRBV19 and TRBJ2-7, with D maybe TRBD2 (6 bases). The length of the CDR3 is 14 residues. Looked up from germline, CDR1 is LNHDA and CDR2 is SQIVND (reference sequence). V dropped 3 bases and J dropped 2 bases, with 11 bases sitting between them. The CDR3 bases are TGTGCCAGTAGTATCGGGGAGGCCCCCTACGAGCAGTACTTC. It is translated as CASSIGEAPYEQYF.

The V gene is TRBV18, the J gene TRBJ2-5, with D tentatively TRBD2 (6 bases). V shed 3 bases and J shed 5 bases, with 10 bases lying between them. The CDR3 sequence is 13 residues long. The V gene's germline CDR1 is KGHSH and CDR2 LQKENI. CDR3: CASSPREWETQYF. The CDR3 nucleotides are TGTGCCAGCTCACCCCGGGAGTGGGAGACCCAGTACTTC.

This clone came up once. Written as DNA, the CDR3 is TGCAGTGCTAGTGGGGCGCAGGCCAATTCACCCCTCCACTTT. Protein: CSASGAQANSPLHF. V usage is TRBV20-1 and J usage is TRBJ1-6, with D perhaps matching TRBD1 (5 bases). V was trimmed by 3 bases and J by 7 bases, leaving 13 bases between them. CDR1 is DFQATT and CDR2 is SNEGSKA in the germline V gene (reference sequence). The CDR3 spans 14 residues.

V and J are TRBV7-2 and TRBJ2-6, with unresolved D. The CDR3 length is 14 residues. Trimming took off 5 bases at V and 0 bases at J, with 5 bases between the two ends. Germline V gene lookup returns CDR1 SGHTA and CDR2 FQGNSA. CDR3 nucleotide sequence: TGTGCCAGCAGCCCCTCCTCTGGGGCCAACGTCCTGACTTTC. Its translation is CASSPSSGANVLTF.

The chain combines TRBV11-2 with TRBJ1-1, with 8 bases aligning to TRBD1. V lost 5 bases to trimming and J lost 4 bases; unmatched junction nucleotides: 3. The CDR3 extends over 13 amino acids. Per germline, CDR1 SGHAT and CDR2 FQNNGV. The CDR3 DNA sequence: TGTGCCAGCAGCGCCGACAGGGGCACTGAAGCTTTCTTT. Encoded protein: CASSADRGTEAFF.

The CDR3 nucleotides read TGCGCCAGCAGCTTGGCCGGACAGGGCACCAACGAGCAGTACTTC. It translates to CASSLAGQGTNEQYF. The rearrangement joins TRBV5-1 to TRBJ2-7; TRBD1 matches 8 bases. V was clipped by 0 bases and J by 5 bases; unmatched bases: 7. The CDR3 sequence is 15 residues long. CDR1 SGHRS and CDR2 YFSETQ come from the germline V gene.

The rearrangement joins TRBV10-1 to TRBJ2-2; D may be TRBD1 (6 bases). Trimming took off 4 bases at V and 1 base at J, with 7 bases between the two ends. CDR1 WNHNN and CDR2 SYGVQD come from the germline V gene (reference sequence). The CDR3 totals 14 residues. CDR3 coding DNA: TGCGCCAGCAGTGCAGGGGTGAACACCGGGGAGCTGTTTTTT. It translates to CASSAGVNTGELFF.

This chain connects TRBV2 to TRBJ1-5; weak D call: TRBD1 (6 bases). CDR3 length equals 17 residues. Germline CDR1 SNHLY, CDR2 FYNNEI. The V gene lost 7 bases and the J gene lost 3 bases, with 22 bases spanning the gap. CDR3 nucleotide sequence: TGTGCCAGCAACCTTAGCGGGGGGCGAAGCTACAATCAGCCCCAGCATTTT. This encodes CASNLSGGRSYNQPQHF. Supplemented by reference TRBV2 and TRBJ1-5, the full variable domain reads EPEVTQTPSHQVTQMGQEVILRCVPISNHLYFYWYRQILGQKVEFLVSFYNNEISEKSEIFDDQFSVERPDGSNFTLKIRSTKLEDSAMYFCASNLSGGRSYNQPQHFGDGTRLSIL.

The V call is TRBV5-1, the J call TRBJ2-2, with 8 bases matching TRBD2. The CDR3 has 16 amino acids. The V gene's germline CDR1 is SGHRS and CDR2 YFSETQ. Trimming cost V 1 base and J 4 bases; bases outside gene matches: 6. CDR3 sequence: CASSLTRGRSTGELFF. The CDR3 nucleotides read TGCGCCAGCAGCTTGACTCGCGGGAGGTCCACCGGGGAGCTGTTTTTT.

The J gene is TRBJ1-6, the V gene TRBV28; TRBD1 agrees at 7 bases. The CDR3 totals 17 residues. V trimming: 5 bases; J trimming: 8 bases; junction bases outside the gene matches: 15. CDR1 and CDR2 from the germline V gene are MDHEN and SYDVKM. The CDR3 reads CASSGPHTARGYSPLHF. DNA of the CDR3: TGTGCCAGCAGTGGACCGCACACAGCCAGGGGGTATTCACCCCTCCACTTT.